The 3 T cell receptor beta chains given below trace back to one sample, sequenced in a study of T cell repertoires in cytomegalovirus infection. For these TCRs, the target antigens are not known. TCRdb used MiXCR to reprocess the reads, holding one entry per CDR3 protein. The sample records around 310,000 distinct CDR3 sequences, about 28% being singletons. Sequencing used cultured PBMCs, obtained from culture after CMV antigen stimulation. The receptors originated from a human donor in good health (CMV status not recorded). Some clones in this sample may be carry-over from other donors' samples.

The V and J genes are TRBV27 and TRBJ1-5; D gene unclear. V dropped 3 bases and J dropped 0 bases, with 3 bases sitting between them. The germline V gene has CDR1 MNHEY and CDR2 SMNVEV (reference sequence). The CDR3 runs to 13 residues. The CDR3 is CASSFLSNQPQHF. DNA for the CDR3: TGTGCCAGCAGTTTCCTTAGCAATCAGCCCCAGCATTTT.

The V and J genes are TRBV20-1 and TRBJ2-5, with 7 bases matching TRBD2. This CDR3 has 13 residues. CDR1 and CDR2 (germline): DFQATT, SNEGSKA (reference sequence). Trimming at V came to 0 bases and at J to 5 bases, leaving 3 bases not matched to a gene. The CDR3 DNA is TGCAGTGCTAGAGACGCCGGGGGGGAGACCCAGTACTTC. This sequence encodes CSARDAGGETQYF.

This clonotype was found a few times. This chain uses TRBV2 with TRBJ1-2; 7 bases map to TRBD1. The CDR3 contains 17 residues. Germline-derived CDR1 and CDR2 are SNHLY and FYNNEI. Trimming removed 1 base from V and 7 bases from J; junction bases left unmatched: 15. The CDR3 spells CASSEDIRVFPGGGYTF. The CDR3 DNA sequence: TGTGCCAGCAGTGAAGATATACGAGTCTTTCCAGGGGGTGGCTACACCTTC.